A single sample gave rise to the 9 T cell receptor beta chains below, sequenced in a study of identifying expanded T cells in peripheral blood. Measured with immunoSEQ multiplex PCR; TCRdb has only the in-frame clones, and not every one. The sample records 90,000 to 110,000 clones, about 87% being singletons. The sequenced material came from blood. These receptors came from a person aged 18-70 years in good health.

For the CDR3, the DNA is TGTGCCATCAGTGAGTTAGGACAGGGAACAATCTACGAGCAGTACTTC. It specifies CAISELGQGTIYEQYF. The V call is TRBV10-3, the J call TRBJ2-7; 8 bases line up with TRBD1. V trimming: 1 base; J trimming: 3 bases; junction bases outside the gene matches: 8. The CDR3 is made up of 16 amino acids. Germline CDR1 ENHRY, CDR2 SYGVKD.

The chain is built from TRBV19 and TRBJ2-3; D gene unclear. This CDR3 contains 15 residues. The germline V gene has CDR1 LNHDA and CDR2 SQIVND (reference sequence). V lost 1 base, J lost 4 bases, and 12 bases lay in between. The CDR3: CASSIGANFPDTQYF. CDR3 sequence (DNA): TGTGCCAGTAGTATAGGGGCAAATTTTCCAGATACGCAGTATTTT.

This clone was detected only once. The V call is TRBV4-2, the J call TRBJ2-2, with 10 bases fitting TRBD2. There are 18 residues in the CDR3. The germline gives CDR1 LGHNA, CDR2 YNFKEQ. V trimming: 0 bases; J trimming: 6 bases; junction bases outside the gene matches: 10. The CDR3 protein is CASSQEWLQRGGPGELFF. The CDR3 nucleotides are TGTGCCAGCAGCCAAGAATGGCTCCAGCGGGGGGGACCCGGGGAGCTGTTTTTT.

J is TRBJ1-6 and V is TRBV19; D ambiguous. This CDR3 spans 15 amino acids. Looked up from germline, CDR1 is LNHDA and CDR2 is SQIVND (reference sequence). V was clipped by 8 bases and J by 0 bases, with 11 bases between them. Here the CDR3 DNA reads TGTGCCAGTGGGCCCCAGAGCTCCTATAATTCACCCCTCCACTTT. As protein: CASGPQSSYNSPLHF.

The chain is built from TRBV5-4 and TRBJ2-1; 9 bases are shared with TRBD1. J was trimmed by 7 bases and V by 4 bases; bases with no gene match: 3. From germline, CDR1 is SGHNT and CDR2 YYREEE (reference sequence). The length of the CDR3 is 13 residues. CDR3 nucleotide sequence: TGTGCCAGCAGCCGGGGACAGGGAAATGAGCAGTTCTTC. It specifies CASSRGQGNEQFF.

This clone was found once. The V gene is TRBV5-5, the J gene TRBJ1-5; 10 bases align to TRBD1. CDR1 is SGHKS and CDR2 is YYEKEE in the germline V gene (reference sequence). The CDR3 is made up of 17 amino acids. The trim removed 2 bases at V and 2 bases at J, leaving 7 bases unmatched. The CDR3 DNA sequence: TGTGCCAGCAGCTTAGGACAGGGGGATCTGGGCAATCAGCCCCAGCATTTT. This gives the protein CASSLGQGDLGNQPQHF.

This clone came up a few times. V and J are TRBV7-9 and TRBJ2-5; D may be TRBD1 (5 bases). V lost 0 bases and J 2 bases, leaving 7 bases between the germline ends. The germline V gene has CDR1 SEHNR and CDR2 FQNEAQ (reference sequence). The CDR3 loop spans 14 amino acids. In DNA form, the CDR3 reads TGTGCCAGCAGCTTAGCGGGGCAGCAAGAGACCCAGTACTTC. It translates to CASSLAGQQETQYF. Complete variable domain (other parts from reference TRBV7-9 and TRBJ2-5): DTGVSQNPRHKITKRGQNVTFRCDPISEHNRLYWYRQTLGQGPEFLTYFQNEAQLEKSRLLSDRFSAERPKGSFSTLEIQRTEQGDSAMYLCASSLAGQQETQYFGPGTRLLVL.

This clone showed up just once. The chain couples TRBV18 to TRBJ2-7; TRBD1 agrees at 7 bases. The V gene's germline CDR1 is KGHSH and CDR2 LQKENI. V dropped 4 bases and J dropped 6; count of bases not matched to a gene: 9. This CDR3 comprises 14 residues. CDR3 DNA sequence: TGTGCCAGCTCACTTAACAGGGGCCCGTCCGAGCAGTACTTC. Translating gives CASSLNRGPSEQYF.

J is TRBJ1-3 and V is TRBV10-3; 11 bases are shared with TRBD1. Germline CDR1 and CDR2: ENHRY and SYGVKD. This CDR3 contains 18 residues. J lost 2 bases, V lost 10 bases, and 16 bases had no gene match. The CDR3 coding sequence is TGTGCCACCAGGGCTGGGACAGGGGGTGGTAAACCTGGAAACACCATATATTTT. Amino acid sequence: CATRAGTGGGKPGNTIYF.